Each of the 26 T cell receptor beta chains below was sequenced from the same sample in a study of CXCR3-negative and CXCR3-positive naive CD8 T cells. UMI-labeled 5' RACE yielded the TRB cDNA libraries. TCRdb re-called the 5' RACE reads, yielding one record per CDR3 amino acid sequence without DNA. The listing contains about 46,000 distinct CDR3 sequences. Material for sequencing was naive CXCR3- CD8+ T cells from blood. Subset described: CD45RO-CCR7+CD27+CD95- naive CD8+ T cells lacking CXCR3 (TNR3-). The receptors derive from a human donor in good health. Some clones in this sample may be carry-over from other donors' samples.

This sequence joins TRBV27 and TRBJ2-1; no DNA is available, so the TRBD2 call from TCRdb remains unchecked. CDR1 and CDR2 from the germline V gene are MNHEY and SMNVEV (reference sequence). The CDR3 runs 15 residues. This CDR3 is CASSILAGPYNEQFF.

The V call is TRBV27, the J call TRBJ1-1. In germline, CDR1 is MNHEY, CDR2 SMNVEV (reference sequence). The CDR3 is 13 amino acids. CDR3 residues: CASSFVMNTEAFF.

The gene calls are TRBV20-1 and TRBJ2-7. This CDR3 has 14 amino acids. From germline, CDR1 is DFQATT and CDR2 SNEGSKA (reference sequence). The CDR3 sequence: CSARDSDGPYEQYF.

This clonotype registers medium-sized by frequency. The chain combines TRBV6-5 with TRBJ2-1. Germline CDR1 reads MNHEY; CDR2 reads SVGAGI. The CDR3 length is 13 residues. The CDR3 protein is CASSFGVMNEQFF.

The rearrangement joins TRBV19 to TRBJ2-1; absent DNA, TCRdb's TRBD1 call cannot be checked. CDR1 and CDR2 from the germline V gene are LNHDA and SQIVND (reference sequence). The CDR3 is 15 residues long. The CDR3 loop is CASSLEGQAYNEQFF.

The rearrangement links TRBV28 to TRBJ1-5; with no DNA, the TCRdb D assignment of TRBD1 cannot be verified. The length of the CDR3 is 13 residues. Germline lookup yields CDR1 MDHEN and CDR2 SYDVKM. CDR3 loop: CASSENRGQPQHF.

The chain couples TRBV7-3 to TRBJ2-1; TCRdb returns TRBD1, unconfirmable since there is no DNA. The germline CDR1 and CDR2 sequences are SGHTA and FQGTGA. The CDR3 sequence is 14 residues long. This CDR3 reads CASSTPPPSNEQFF.

The CDR3 here is CSAREASAGLEPQHF. The chain recombines TRBV20-1 with TRBJ1-5. There are 15 residues in the CDR3. Looked up from germline, CDR1 is DFQATT and CDR2 is SNEGSKA (reference sequence).

The chain combines TRBV12-3 or TRBV12-4 with TRBJ1-1. The CDR3 spans 15 residues. This CDR3 reads CASSFMAGLNTEAFF.

The rearrangement joins TRBV20-1 to TRBJ2-4; with no DNA, the TCRdb D assignment of TRBD2 cannot be verified. The germline CDR1 and CDR2 sequences are DFQATT and SNEGSKA (reference sequence). CDR3 length equals 14 residues. The CDR3 sequence is CSARAVEGQNIQYF.

This CDR3 is CASSEGTGGPTDTQYF. The chain recombines TRBV6-1 with TRBJ2-3; TCRdb reports TRBD2, a call that lacks DNA to check it against. The CDR3 contains 16 residues. Germline values: CDR1 MNHNS, CDR2 SASEGT.

The gene calls are TRBV12-3 or TRBV12-4 and TRBJ2-3; the D call of TRBD2 rests on TCRdb alone, since no DNA is present to check it. CDR3 length equals 15 residues. CDR3 sequence reads: CASSHGRGTRDTQYF.

The chain employs TRBV6-5 and TRBJ2-7; TCRdb designates TRBD1, a call that cannot be tested without DNA. This CDR3 region has 16 residues. From germline, CDR1 is MNHEY and CDR2 SVGAGI. The CDR3: CASSYSFAGRNYEQYF.

The V and J genes are TRBV29-1 and TRBJ2-1. Germline assignment: CDR1 SQVTM and CDR2 ANQGSEA. There are 15 residues in the CDR3. This CDR3 reads CSVEDESGFYNEQFF.

The chain has TRBV28 and TRBJ2-1; checking the TCRdb D call of TRBD1 is not possible without DNA. The germline V gene has CDR1 MDHEN and CDR2 SYDVKM. The CDR3 totals 13 residues. CDR3 sequence: CASSSDRGNEQFF.

The genes are TRBV5-5 and TRBJ1-1. The CDR3 extends over 14 amino acids. Germline CDR1 reads SGHKS; CDR2 reads YYEKEE (reference sequence). This chain's CDR3 is CASSLEGEGTEAFF.

The chain is built from TRBV27 and TRBJ2-7; TCRdb's D call, TRBD2, is unchecked because there is no DNA. Germline V gene sequence: CDR1 MNHEY, CDR2 SMNVEV (reference sequence). The CDR3 is 14 amino acids. The CDR3 here is CASSAALLAVEQYF.

The chain carries TRBV10-3 and TRBJ2-3; TCRdb returns TRBD2, unconfirmable since there is no DNA. Germline loops: CDR1 ENHRY, CDR2 SYGVKD. This CDR3 has 15 amino acids. CDR3 protein: CAISESSGGADTQYF.

The chain recombines TRBV20-1 with TRBJ2-7; TCRdb's assignment of TRBD1 cannot be checked, as there is no DNA. Germline CDR1 DFQATT, CDR2 SNEGSKA (reference sequence). The CDR3 totals 15 residues. The CDR3 protein is CSAAWRPTGSYEQYF.

The chain recombines TRBV11-3 with TRBJ2-1. Per germline, CDR1 SGHNT and CDR2 YENEEA. This CDR3 is 19 amino acids long. Here the CDR3 reads CASSLGMFGVRIPYNEQFF.

This rearrangement joins TRBV18 to TRBJ2-7; TCRdb proposes TRBD1, but this gene call is untestable without DNA. CDR3 length: 13 residues. The germline gives CDR1 KGHSH, CDR2 LQKENI. The CDR3 loop reads CASAGTPDYEQYF.

V and J are TRBV6-5 and TRBJ2-7; TCRdb designates TRBD1, a call that cannot be tested without DNA. Germline V lookup: CDR1 MNHEY, CDR2 SVGAGI. The CDR3 loop spans 14 amino acids. CDR3 region: CASSYYSTGDEQYF.

The rearrangement joins TRBV20-1 to TRBJ2-7; the TCRdb call, TRBD1, lacks DNA for checking. The germline V gene encodes CDR1 DFQATT and CDR2 SNEGSKA (reference sequence). The CDR3 has 17 amino acids. The CDR3 here is CSAQLLIRDRGINEQYF.

The chain couples TRBV20-1 to TRBJ2-7; TCRdb returns TRBD1, unconfirmable since there is no DNA. This CDR3 spans 12 amino acids. CDR1 is DFQATT and CDR2 is SNEGSKA in the germline V gene (reference sequence). The CDR3 reads CSALQGDYEQYF.

The rearrangement joins TRBV15 to TRBJ2-5; TCRdb reports TRBD1, a call that lacks DNA to check it against. The CDR3 is 15 residues long. Germline CDR1 and CDR2: LNHNV and YYDKDF (reference sequence). CDR3 protein: CATSFRISPRETQYF.

The J gene is TRBJ1-2, the V gene TRBV29-1; the D call of TRBD1 rests on TCRdb alone, since no DNA is present to check it. There are 15 residues in the CDR3. Germline CDR1 and CDR2: SQVTM and ANQGSEA. CDR3 loop: CSVEDGGTDAYGYTF.